This T cell receptor beta chain emerged from a study of cytomegalovirus exposure and HLA in healthy donors. This CDR3 has 13 amino acids. V dropped 7 bases and J dropped 0 bases, with 9 bases sitting between them. Looked up from germline, CDR1 is ENHRY and CDR2 is SYGVKD. This clone was detected a few times. Both 60 Vbeta primers and 13 Jbeta primers went into the PCR. Using immunoSEQ multiplex PCR, the repertoire was profiled, and TCRdb retains in-frame clones only, with some absent. Seen here are more than 95,000 clones, 60% to 80% observed once, and the top ten hold roughly 6%. The sequence derives from a man aged 55 to 70 in good health and CMV-seropositive. The genes are TRBV10-3 and TRBJ1-1; D is possibly TRBD1 (5 bases). The sequenced material came from PBMCs. CDR3 in amino acids: CAITKQVNTEAFF. CDR3 nucleotides: TGTGCCATCACCAAACAGGTGAACACTGAAGCTTTCTTT.